These T cell receptor beta chains were read from a single sample in a study of immune characterization of retroperitoneal liposarcoma. TCRdb re-called the PCR reads with MiXCR, one entry per CDR3 protein. The repertoire has about 12,000 distinct CDR3 sequences, about 45% of them found once; the top ten carry 9% to 15%. What was sequenced was tumor tissue. The receptors were sampled from a female donor with retroperitoneal liposarcoma. CDR3s leave out the opening cysteine and the closing phenylalanine or tryptophan. A clone size is listed for some rows: how often the clone was seen (once, few, many), or a class if it is expanded.

j_call,v_call,clone_size,cdr3_aa
TRBJ2-3,TRBV27,once,ASSFALSTDTQY
-,TRBV7-2,few,ASSLDQGGETQY
TRBJ2-1,TRBV6-6,medium-sized,ASSYADFRWNEQF
TRBJ2-7,TRBV7-2,large,ASSLDPSGYEQY
TRBJ2-1,TRBV6-1,large,ASSDGTGGHNEQF
TRBJ2-3,TRBV6-4,-,ASSRSGTGVSETQY
TRBJ2-1,TRBV6-1,-,ASSEAGVGRLGGEQF
TRBJ2-5,TRBV6-1,few,ASSEGWEQETQY
TRBJ1-4,TRBV6-1,-,ASAWGQGNEKLF
-,TRBV6-1,few,ASIPGTSGSSGETQY
TRBJ2-4,TRBV11-3,few,ASSLLLAGGNEQY
TRBJ2-7,TRBV11-3,medium-sized,ASSPGAGEGTFSYEQY
TRBJ2-2,TRBV7-6,-,ASSLAPVGELF
TRBJ2-5,TRBV6-6,-,ASPLSSTGGKTQY
TRBJ2-1,TRBV11-3,many,ASSQGQGGEQF
-,TRBV6-5,-,ASRYSGGTSYEQY
TRBJ2-6,TRBV6-1,many,ATGTGISGANVLT
-,TRBV6-1,medium-sized,ASSTGHTLYEQY
-,TRBV7-2,-,ASSAPFVAGDETQY
-,TRBV7-2,medium-sized,ASSLGAPGGGYEQY
-,TRBV12-3/TRBV12-4,-,ASSRTSADYEQF
TRBJ2-3,TRBV6-5,once,ASSYLWSVDTQY
TRBJ2-1,TRBV6-6,-,ASNSGRGFHNEQF
-,TRBV11-3,medium-sized,ASSPTVRNEQY
TRBJ2-1,TRBV12-3/TRBV12-4,-,ASSFRGGRGQETQF
TRBJ1-2,TRBV6-2/TRBV6-3,few,ASSNRDWYGYT
TRBJ2-1,TRBV27,-,ASSFTSASYEQF
TRBJ2-4,TRBV6-8,few,ASTPVDRADIQY
-,TRBV6-4,once,ASSVNQGTEQF
TRBJ1-4,TRBV7-8,few,ASSLYVTSTNEKLF
TRBJ2-1,TRBV10-3,few,AISEGPGYEQF
TRBJ1-5,TRBV6-1,few,ASSRTEDSRGNQPQH
TRBJ2-1,TRBV10-2,-,ASTGQRSNEQF
TRBJ2-1,TRBV6-1,-,ASSLQGRDDEQF
TRBJ2-1,TRBV27,-,ASSQGIYNEQF
-,TRBV7-6,-,ASSPSGREGYEQY
TRBJ2-1,TRBV10-2,few,ASTEDYPSYEQF
TRBJ2-5,TRBV6-5,few,ASSYNDGGGRGTQY
TRBJ2-3,TRBV7-3,once,ASSWLGPTDTQY
TRBJ1-1,TRBV28,-,ASSPRGHLFTEAF
TRBJ2-1,TRBV12-3/TRBV12-4,medium-sized,ASSFTTDYEQF
-,TRBV27,many,ASVITGGISYNEQY
-,TRBV27,few,ASSFGYWQF
-,TRBV27,once,ASSSLDRGKETQY
TRBJ2-3,TRBV6-2/TRBV6-3,once,AGGGRGVTNTQY